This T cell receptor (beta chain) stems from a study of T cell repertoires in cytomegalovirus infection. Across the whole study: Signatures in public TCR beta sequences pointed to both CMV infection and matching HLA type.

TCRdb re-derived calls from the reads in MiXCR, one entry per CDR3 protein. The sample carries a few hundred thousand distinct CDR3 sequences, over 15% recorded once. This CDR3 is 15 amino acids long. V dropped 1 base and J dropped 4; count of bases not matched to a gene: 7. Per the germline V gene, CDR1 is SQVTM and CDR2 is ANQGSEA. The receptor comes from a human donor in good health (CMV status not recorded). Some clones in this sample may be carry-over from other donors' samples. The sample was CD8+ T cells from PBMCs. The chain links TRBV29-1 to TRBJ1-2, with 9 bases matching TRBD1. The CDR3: CSVEAIQGAGYGYTF. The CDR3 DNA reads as TGCAGCGTTGAAGCCATACAGGGGGCAGGCTATGGCTACACCTTC.